This T cell receptor (beta chain) was profiled in a study of cytomegalovirus exposure and HLA in healthy donors. This PCR relied on a set of 60 Vbeta primers and 13 Jbeta primers. The assay was immunoSEQ multiplex PCR, and TCRdb's table has in-frame clones only and misses some. This table has 150,000 to 200,000 clones, around 81% appearing once. The V gene lost 3 bases and the J gene lost 2 bases, with 10 bases spanning the gap. Germline CDR1 reads SGHDT; CDR2 reads YYEEEE. This CDR3 has 14 amino acids. The sequenced sample consisted of PBMCs. The chain employs TRBV5-6 and TRBJ2-3; D is possibly TRBD2 (5 bases). This TCR was recovered from a woman aged 18-30 years in good health and CMV-seropositive. This chain's CDR3 is CASSYGVSTDTQYF. Here the CDR3 DNA reads TGTGCCAGCAGCTACGGGGTCTCCACAGATACGCAGTATTTT.